Reported below is one TCR beta chain. This entry belongs to a study of blood T cell repertoires in COVID-19. Study-level background: Sources were T cells, B-cell-depleted T cells, or PBMCs; the material itself was cDNA or gDNA.

Trimming shortened V by 10 bases and J by 5 bases, and 8 bases separated the two germline ends. Germline-derived CDR1 and CDR2 are SNHLY and FYNNEI. The CDR3 loop spans 10 amino acids. The protocol was immunoSEQ multiplex PCR, while the TCRdb copy is restricted to in-frame clones and leaves out a portion. This table holds fewer than 250,000 clones, about 85% found once. Sequenced material: peripheral blood. The sequence was obtained from a man aged 40-55 years with acute or convalescent COVID-19. V gene TRBV2 combines with J gene TRBJ1-2; D is possibly TRBD1 (6 bases). The CDR3 loop is CATQGYGYTF. CDR3 DNA: TGTGCCACCCAGGGGTATGGCTACACCTTC. The variable domain in full, with the rest retrieved from reference TRBV2 and TRBJ1-2, is EPEVTQTPSHQVTQMGQEVILRCVPISNHLYFYWYRQILGQKVEFLVSFYNNEISEKSEIFDDQFSVERPDGSNFTLKIRSTKLEDSAMYFCATQGYGYTFGSGTRLTVV.